Described below is a single TCR beta chain sequence and its context. As yet, its antigen is unknown. The data were taken from a study of beta chain features in type 1 diabetes. Across the study: All samples together contributed about 100,000,000 sorted cells for examination. General study results and limits: Lower insertion and higher deletion counts appeared at VDJ junctions in type 1 diabetes patients. The question of HLA type influencing TCRB rearrangement was one that remained unresolved here. Compared with healthy donors, patients appeared to share more similar naive, central memory and regulatory TCRB repertoires.

Isolated RNA was reverse transcribed in full, so expressed TCRB transcripts were sequenced. Profiled with immunoSEQ multiplex PCR; TCRdb holds only in-frame clones, not every one. The repertoire has more than 300,000 clones, roughly an eighth of them found once; the top ten carry roughly 0.017%. The V end lost 5 bases, the J end lost 3 bases, and 16 bases lay between the germline ends. The CDR3 consists of 15 residues. From germline, CDR1 is MDHEN and CDR2 SYDVKM. The V gene is TRBV28, the J gene TRBJ1-2, with D possibly matching TRBD1 (6 bases). This TCR derives from a man aged 18 to 29 in good health. Specimen: naive CD4+ T cells from blood. CDR3 in amino acids: CASSTRSDSYYGYTF. The CDR3 DNA reads as TGTGCCAGCAGTACGCGGTCGGACAGCTACTATGGCTACACCTTC.